This T cell receptor beta chain was captured in a study of a mutant IDH1 vaccine in newly diagnosed glioma (dated by TCRdb to the early 2020s). In the study overall: Across visits V03 through V10, patients got a total of eight vaccinations, given in weeks 1, 3, 5, 7, 11, 15, 19 and 23. Vaccination started 4-6 weeks after radiotherapy alone, or was given together with temozolomide cycles in the groups whose treatment included chemotherapy. Prior to enrollment, patients had been given standard therapy consisting of radiotherapy alone, temozolomide alone, or radiochemotherapy with temozolomide, with the combination given to most patients. For exploratory analyses, longitudinal TCRB deep sequencing was carried out in roughly 23 treated patients wherever samples were available. Of the 30 to 35 patients who were treated, around 60% were male and approximately 38% were female, and the mean age was around 43 years. Six visits were used for peripheral blood collection: V03 (baseline), V05, V07, V10, V12 and V13.

Overall results and qualifications from the work: PBMC samples for TCRB deep sequencing were selected based on availability. It was noted by the authors that analyses of patient blood samples could not be reproduced owing to sample limitations. Across multiple MHC alleles, vaccine-induced immune responses were seen in approximately 93% of patients. No apparent relationship was observed between pseudoprogression and alterations in the top peripheral T cell clonotypes detected by TCRB sequencing.

The germline V gene supplies CDR1 MDHEN and CDR2 SYDVKM. Trimming costs V 8 bases and J 2 bases, and their ends lie 10 bases apart. From the cysteine through the phenylalanine, the CDR3 covers 13 amino acids. Left in the record is the CDR3 DNA by itself, 39 bases read in frame from the first base. Library construction relied on the immunoSEQ multiplex PCR assay. Rearranged TCR beta chain sequences were amplified with the hsTCRB Kit following the manufacturer's protocol. Sequencing of TCRB libraries was carried out on an Illumina MiSeq. As for the original processing: The kit vendor's proprietary platform handled demultiplexing, trimming and gene mapping. TCRdb retrieved this table from immuneACCESS and kept in-frame rearrangements only. Not all clones are present; in checked studies, unresolved V genes account for under half, and no reason is known for the remainder. V, J and clone size were drawn from that table, and D and trimming were deduced from the DNA. A total of some 120,000 clones appear in this sample, just under 80% of them only once. The ten largest clones represent 5.5% of the sample.

This sample's time point label indicates: week 11, during vaccination. A 20-mer mutant IDH1 peptide at 300 micrograms in Montanide made up each vaccine dose, which was injected subcutaneously together with topical imiquimod. All donors had newly diagnosed IDH1-mutant astrocytomas of WHO grade 3 or 4 that showed loss of nuclear ATRX. The samples were drawn from NOA16, a multicentre, single-arm, open-label phase I trial in Germany that tested a mutant IDH1 peptide vaccine in humans for the first time. Genomic DNA for TCRB sequencing was isolated from EDTA blood with the DNeasy Blood and Tissue Kit. As regards this clone: Its binding antigen is unknown. Base qualities are missing; no much larger clone stands one base away.

The clonotype originates from a man aged 35-49 years with glioma. This specimen consisted of PBMCs, obtained from a glioma patient whose treatment included an IDH1 peptide vaccine. Recombination joined TRBV28 with TRBJ2-4, with the D gene not confidently named. The CDR3 is CASEKGTKNIQYF. The nucleotide sequence is TGTGCCAGCGAGAAGGGCACCAAAAACATTCAGTACTTC.